The rows below give T cell receptor beta chains drawn from one sample of a study of cytomegalovirus exposure and HLA in healthy donors. Repertoires were generated with immunoSEQ multiplex PCR, while TCRdb's copy carries only in-frame clones and drops some. The sample totals some 76,000 clones. Source material: PBMCs. Every receptor here comes from a female donor in good health and CMV-seropositive. Each CDR3 is given with its conserved first and last residue. A D gene is named only where the DNA matches it firmly.

d_gene	v_gene	j_gene	CDR3aa	CDR3nt
TRBD2	TRBV7-9	TRBJ2-7	CASSRTSGKHEQYF	TGTGCCAGCAGCCGGACTAGCGGGAAACACGAGCAGTACTTC
.	TRBV30	TRBJ2-7	CAWSHRTAYEQYF	TGTGCCTGGAGTCACAGGACCGCCTACGAGCAGTACTTC
TRBD1	TRBV7-9	TRBJ1-6	CASMPGQGHSPLHF	TGTGCCAGTATGCCCGGACAGGGCCATTCACCCCTCCACTTT
.	TRBV19	TRBJ1-1	CASSTRGPEAFF	TGTGCCAGTAGTACCAGAGGGCCTGAAGCTTTCTTT
.	TRBV7-9	TRBJ2-1	CASSLASQLIARNEQFF	TGTGCCAGCAGCTTAGCGAGTCAGCTTATAGCTCGGAATGAGCAGTTCTTC
TRBD1	TRBV2	TRBJ1-5	CASTPGTDDQPQHF	TGTGCCAGCACCCCAGGGACAGATGATCAGCCCCAGCATTTT
.	TRBV15	TRBJ1-1	CATSNLGDTEAFF	TGTGCCACCAGTAATTTAGGGGACACTGAAGCTTTCTTT
.	TRBV30	TRBJ1-3	CAWSAQFWWNTIYF	TGTGCCTGGAGTGCGCAGTTTTGGTGGAACACCATATATTTT
.	TRBV27	TRBJ1-2	CASSSTPGTGHEGHNYGYTF	TGTGCCAGCAGTTCCACACCCGGGACGGGACACGAAGGGCATAACTATGGCTACACCTTC
.	TRBV9	TRBJ1-1	CASHLRAFF	TGTGCCAGCCACCTAAGAGCTTTCTTT
.	TRBV19	TRBJ1-1	CASTVNTEAFF	TGTGCCAGTACTGTGAACACTGAAGCTTTCTTT
.	TRBV28	TRBJ2-6	CAIRSGSGDSGANVLTF	TGTGCCATCCGAAGCGGTTCAGGGGACTCTGGGGCCAACGTCCTGACTTTC
.	TRBV18	TRBJ1-2	CASSPSDIQSGYTF	TGTGCCAGCTCGCCTTCTGACATCCAGTCCGGCTACACCTTC
TRBD1	TRBV5-8	TRBJ1-5	CASSLIGGSQPQHF	TGTGCCAGCAGCCTGATAGGGGGCTCTCAGCCCCAGCATTTT
TRBD2	TRBV27	TRBJ2-7	CASSPLAGGREQYF	TGTGCCAGCAGCCCACTAGCGGGAGGACGCGAGCAGTACTTC